This TCR beta chain originates from a study of blood T cell repertoires in COVID-19. Overall study context: COVID-19 samples, acute and convalescent, were from the United States, Italy and Spain.

This CDR3 contains 14 residues. Per the germline V gene, CDR1 is SGHNT and CDR2 is YYREEE (reference sequence). V shed 3 bases and J shed 3 bases, with 12 bases lying between them. This table comes from immunoSEQ multiplex PCR, and its TCRdb copy is limited to in-frame clones, with some not included. The sample has tens of thousands of clones; about 80% are singletons. The chain uses TRBV5-4 and TRBJ2-5; the D gene is possibly TRBD2 (5 bases). The TCR originated in a man in his forties or fifties with COVID-19, enrolled during active disease. Sequenced material: peripheral blood. The CDR3 sequence: CASSSLGMEETQYF. The CDR3 DNA is TGTGCCAGCAGCTCTCTCGGGATGGAAGAGACCCAGTACTTC.